Following are 32 T cell receptor beta chains from one sample sequenced in a study of spatial heterogeneity in lung cancer. TCRdb re-called the 5' RACE reads with MiXCR, one entry per CDR3 protein. Among around 7,000 distinct CDR3 sequences listed, around 7% were seen once. Time point noted: sample taken at primary tumor resection. Material for sequencing was whole RNA from tumor, nontumor lung or frozen PBMC, left unsorted. Source: PBMCs, taken at surgery. All receptors come from a male donor with early-stage non-small cell lung cancer.

This clonotype occurred many times. This beta chain is an off-target read within a library intended for alpha chains, so its frequency means little. V gene TRBV7-2 combines with J gene TRBJ2-2, with TRBD1 matching over 8 bases. This CDR3 is 19 amino acids long. J lost 4 bases, V lost 5 bases, and 18 bases had no gene match. From germline, CDR1 is SGHTA and CDR2 FQGNSA. In DNA form, the CDR3 reads TGTGCCAGCAGCCCCCGTAGACAGGGGTTCGTCGGTTTCACCGGGGAGCTGTTTTTT. Translation gives CASSPRRQGFVGFTGELFF.

This clonotype has at least ten counts. Little can be read into the size of this beta chain, an off-target read in a library designed for alpha chains. V usage is TRBV20-1 and J usage is TRBJ2-3, with 11 positions matching TRBD1. V shed 4 bases, J shed 6 bases, and the junction held 9 bases outside the gene matches. The V gene's germline CDR1 is DFQATT and CDR2 SNEGSKA (reference sequence). The CDR3 extends over 15 amino acids. CDR3 sequence reads: CSATPGQGARDTQYF. CDR3 DNA sequence: TGCAGTGCTACCCCAGGACAGGGGGCTCGGGATACGCAGTATTTT.

A remark on this clonotype: Since the library was made to target alpha chains, this beta chain is a stray read and its abundance is not meaningful. The gene calls are TRBV11-3 and TRBJ2-1, with 9 nucleotides matching TRBD2. The CDR3 is 16 amino acids. CDR1 is SGHNT and CDR2 is YENEEA in the germline V gene. V dropped 1 base and J dropped 6; count of bases not matched to a gene: 7. The CDR3 DNA follows: TGTGCCAGCAGCTTAGGTGGCGGGAGGGCCCTCAATGAGCAGTTCTTC. As protein: CASSLGGGRALNEQFF.

This clonotype turned up a few times. This beta chain lies outside the target of a library built for alpha chains; its clone size means little. J is TRBJ1-1 and V is TRBV5-1, with D perhaps TRBD1 (6 bases). This CDR3 has 14 residues. Germline CDR1 reads SGHRS; CDR2 reads YFSETQ. Trimming cost V 4 bases and J 2 bases, with 12 bases left between them. CDR3 amino acids: CASSPETGNTEAFF. The DNA for the CDR3 is TGCGCCAGCAGCCCCGAGACAGGTAACACTGAAGCTTTCTTT.

This clonotype was seen ten or more times. This beta chain represents an off-target read in a library built for alpha chains; its size is of limited meaning. J is TRBJ1-1 and V is TRBV25-1; D uncertain. V lost 3 bases and J 7 bases, leaving 6 bases between the germline ends. The V gene's germline CDR1 is MGHDK and CDR2 SYGVNS. The CDR3 has 11 residues. CDR3 region: CASSEGDEAFF. DNA of the CDR3: TGTGCCAGCAGTGAGGGAGATGAAGCTTTCTTT.

Remarks on this clonotype: For a library built for alpha chains, this beta chain is a stray read; little rests on its size. This chain links TRBV7-2 with TRBJ2-2; the match to TRBD1 covers 8 bases. The V gene end was trimmed by 6 bases and the J gene end by 5 bases; junction bases not matched to a gene: 8. CDR3 length: 15 amino acids. The V gene's germline CDR1 is SGHTA and CDR2 FQGNSA. CDR3 sequence reads: CASRARGRFTGELFF. In DNA form, the CDR3 reads TGTGCCAGCAGAGCCAGGGGGCGATTTACCGGGGAGCTGTTTTTT. The full variable domain, rest sourced from reference TRBV7-2 and TRBJ2-2, is GAGVSQSPSNKVTEKGKDVELRCDPISGHTALYWYRQSLGQGLEFLIYFQGNSAPDKSGLPSDRFSAERTGGSVSTLTIQRTQQEDSAVYLCASRARGRFTGELFFGEGSRLTVL.

This clonotype was counted many times. A library prepared for alpha chains yielded this beta chain as an off-target read; its size is of little meaning. CDR3 amino acids: CASSPPASWSGANVLTF. In DNA, the CDR3 is TGTGCCAGCTCACCACCGGCCTCGTGGTCTGGGGCCAACGTCCTGACTTTC. The chain carries TRBV18 and TRBJ2-6; no reliable D call. Germline CDR1 KGHSH, CDR2 LQKENI. V lost 0 bases and J 1 base, leaving 10 bases between the germline ends. The CDR3 runs 17 residues. Together with reference TRBV18 and TRBJ2-6, the CDR3 gives the full variable domain: NAGVMQNPRHLVRRRGQEARLRCSPMKGHSHVYWYRQLPEEGLKFMVYLQKENIIDESGMPKERFSAEFPKEGPSILRIQQVVRGDSAAYFCASSPPASWSGANVLTFGAGSRLTVL.

This clonotype was found many times. This beta chain is a stray read from a library made for alpha chains; its abundance is not meaningful. This chain connects TRBV27 to TRBJ2-7, with 7 bases aligning to TRBD1. The CDR3 length is 16 residues. Trimming removed 6 bases from V and 1 base from J; junction bases left unmatched: 12. Per the germline V gene, CDR1 is MNHEY and CDR2 is SMNVEV (reference sequence). The CDR3 loop is CASSRPGTAGSYEQYF. CDR3 coding DNA: TGTGCCAGCAGCAGGCCGGGGACAGCTGGATCCTACGAGCAGTACTTC.

This clonotype was observed at least ten times. A library made for alpha chains picked up this beta chain off target, so its size means little. The V and J genes are TRBV19 and TRBJ1-2; D is ambiguous. V dropped 5 bases and J dropped 0 bases, with 10 bases sitting between them. The CDR3 spans 14 residues. The germline V gene has CDR1 LNHDA and CDR2 SQIVND (reference sequence). As DNA, the CDR3 is TGTGCCAGTAGTGTCCCCCAGGCTAACTATGGCTACACCTTC. Its protein product is CASSVPQANYGYTF.

The table lists this clonotype with a few counts. The library was prepared for alpha chains; this beta chain is a stray read, so its frequency means little. The chain carries TRBV4-2 and TRBJ2-7, with D perhaps TRBD1 (7 bases). CDR3 length equals 17 residues. CDR1 and CDR2 from the germline V gene are LGHNA and YNFKEQ. Trimming removed 7 bases at V and 3 bases at J, with 25 bases between. The CDR3 spells CASTRPPGGPGGYEQYF. The CDR3 bases are TGTGCCAGCACCCGCCCTCCAGGGGGGCCTGGAGGCTACGAGCAGTACTTC.

This clonotype was observed at least ten times. This beta chain appears as a stray read in a library generated for alpha chains; its size is not informative. V is TRBV5-1 and J is TRBJ1-1; D gene unclear. This CDR3 has 14 residues. V dropped 2 bases and J dropped 1 base, with 9 bases sitting between them. The germline V gene encodes CDR1 SGHRS and CDR2 YFSETQ. DNA for the CDR3: TGCGCCAGCAGCTTCGAGGGCCCGAACACTGAAGCTTTCTTT. This translates into CASSFEGPNTEAFF.

This clonotype is deemed medium-sized (0.01 to 0.1%). This beta chain slipped into a library made for alpha chains as a stray read, so its size is not meaningful. V is TRBV9 and J is TRBJ1-5; D is uncertain. From germline, CDR1 is SGDLS and CDR2 YYNGEE. V lost 2 bases to trimming and J lost 0 bases, with 9 bases between them. There are 15 residues in the CDR3. CDR3 loop: CASSVGPYSNQPQHF. CDR3 DNA sequence: TGTGCCAGCAGCGTTGGACCGTATAGCAATCAGCCCCAGCATTTT.

This clonotype was counted at least ten times. Because this beta chain is a stray read in a library intended to capture alpha chains, its abundance should not be given much weight. The J gene is TRBJ2-1, the V gene TRBV7-2, with TRBD2 identical over 7 bases. The CDR3 runs 15 residues. V gave up 2 bases and J gave up 5 bases; unmatched junction bases: 6. Germline CDR1 reads SGHTA; CDR2 reads FQGNSA. This CDR3 is CASSLRGGSNNEQFF. Here the CDR3 DNA reads TGTGCCAGCAGCTTACGGGGCGGGAGTAACAATGAGCAGTTCTTC.

This clonotype came up many times. This beta chain was picked up by a library intended for alpha chains and is off target, so its count carries little meaning. The chain uses TRBV29-1 and TRBJ1-1; TRBD1 might be the D (6 bases). The CDR3 spans 13 residues. The V end lost 6 bases, the J end lost 4 bases, and 15 bases lay between the germline ends. Looked up from germline, CDR1 is SQVTM and CDR2 is ANQGSEA. CDR3 in DNA: TGCAGCGTGTCACAGGGAAGTAGCACTGAAGCTTTCTTT. Amino acids: CSVSQGSSTEAFF.

The table lists this clonotype with many counts. Within a library made for alpha chains, this beta chain is off target, and its count is uninformative. The gene calls are TRBV3-1 and TRBJ2-7; 7 bases fit TRBD2. Per the germline V gene, CDR1 is LGHDT and CDR2 is YNNKEL (reference sequence). The V gene end was trimmed by 0 bases and the J gene end by 2 bases; junction bases not matched to a gene: 4. The CDR3 extends over 15 amino acids. The CDR3: CASSQEVSGPYEQYF. CDR3 in DNA: TGTGCCAGCAGCCAAGAAGTTAGCGGGCCCTACGAGCAGTACTTC.

Remarks on this clonotype: Little can be read into the size of this beta chain, an off-target read in a library designed for alpha chains. This sequence joins TRBV24-1 and TRBJ1-3; the D is unclear. Germline-derived CDR1 and CDR2 are KGHDR and SFDVKD. The germline V and J ends were trimmed by 7 bases and 4 bases, with 16 bases remaining between them. This CDR3 has 15 amino acids. The CDR3 is CATRTGSSRGNTIYF. The CDR3 coding sequence is TGTGCCACCAGGACGGGCTCCAGTCGGGGAAACACCATATATTTT.

A remark on this clonotype: This beta chain represents an off-target read in a library built for alpha chains; its size is of limited meaning. The genes are TRBV7-2 and TRBJ2-7; a possible D gene is TRBD2 (5 bases). The CDR3 runs to 14 residues. V was clipped by 1 base and J by 5 bases, with 12 bases between them. Germline V CDR1 and CDR2: SGHTA, FQGNSA. This CDR3 is CASSLERSGNEQYF. In DNA, the CDR3 is TGTGCCAGCAGCTTAGAACGTTCGGGAAACGAGCAGTACTTC. Filled out from reference TRBV7-2 and TRBJ2-7, the complete variable domain reads GAGVSQSPSNKVTEKGKDVELRCDPISGHTALYWYRQSLGQGLEFLIYFQGNSAPDKSGLPSDRFSAERTGGSVSTLTIQRTQQEDSAVYLCASSLERSGNEQYFGPGTRLTVT.

In this sample, this clonotype turned up many times. The size of this beta chain means little, since it is a stray read in a library made for alpha chains. The CDR3 region is CASSLDYITEAFF. The CDR3 nucleotides are TGTGCCAGCAGCTTAGACTATATCACTGAAGCTTTCTTT. The genes are TRBV7-2 and TRBJ1-1; D call uncertain. Germline loops: CDR1 SGHTA, CDR2 FQGNSA. V lost 1 base, J lost 4 bases, and 7 bases lay in between. This CDR3 spans 13 amino acids.

This clonotype was detected many times. Little can be read into the size of this beta chain, an off-target read in a library designed for alpha chains. The chain links TRBV20-1 to TRBJ2-7; D remains ambiguous. V gave up 2 bases and J gave up 0 bases, with 8 bases separating them. Germline CDR1 is DFQATT and CDR2 is SNEGSKA (reference sequence). CDR3 length: 13 residues. The CDR3 DNA sequence: TGCAGTGCTAGATTGGGGTACTCCTACGAGCAGTACTTC. It specifies CSARLGYSYEQYF.

This clonotype showed up many times. This beta chain represents an off-target read in a library built for alpha chains; its size is of limited meaning. This chain links TRBV6-1 with TRBJ1-3; 7 bases agree with TRBD1. The length of the CDR3 is 15 residues. Trimming removed 6 bases from V and 3 bases from J; junction bases left unmatched: 8. Germline V lookup: CDR1 MNHNS, CDR2 SASEGT. CDR3 in amino acids: CASSQQGFDGNTIYF. The CDR3 DNA sequence: TGTGCCAGCAGCCAACAGGGGTTTGATGGAAACACCATATATTTT.

This clonotype was seen ten or more times. This beta chain is a stray read from a library made for alpha chains; its abundance is not meaningful. This chain links TRBV5-1 with TRBJ2-2; 7 nucleotides agree with TRBD1. The CDR3 runs 15 residues. Germline CDR1 SGHRS, CDR2 YFSETQ. V was clipped by 4 bases and J by 2 bases; unmatched bases: 5. CDR3 protein: CASSQTGPNTGELFF. CDR3 bases: TGCGCCAGCAGCCAGACAGGGCCAAACACCGGGGAGCTGTTTTTT.

This clonotype was observed a few times. With the library built for alpha chains, this beta chain is off target and its frequency is not meaningful. V is TRBV20-1 and J is TRBJ2-2; 8 bases agree with TRBD1. Germline V lookup: CDR1 DFQATT, CDR2 SNEGSKA (reference sequence). The V gene end was trimmed by 5 bases and the J gene end by 3 bases; junction bases not matched to a gene: 8. This CDR3 spans 15 amino acids. The CDR3, as DNA: TGCAGTGCTTGTCCGAGGACAGGGTACACCGGGGAGCTGTTTTTT. It specifies CSACPRTGYTGELFF.

At least ten counts were recorded for this clonotype. Since it is a stray read in a library aimed at alpha chains, this beta chain has a size that is not meaningful. This chain connects TRBV2 to TRBJ1-2, with D perhaps TRBD1 (5 bases). Per the germline V gene, CDR1 is SNHLY and CDR2 is FYNNEI. V dropped 5 bases and J dropped 4 bases, with 17 bases sitting between them. The CDR3 consists of 15 residues. Written as DNA, the CDR3 is TGTGCCAGCAGTCCCGAGGGACGTAAAGTCTATGGCTACACCTTC. Protein sequence: CASSPEGRKVYGYTF.

This clonotype was found a few times. The library was designed around alpha chains, so this beta chain is a stray read whose abundance carries little weight. The V call is TRBV7-2, the J call TRBJ2-5; 10 bases are shared with TRBD2. The CDR3 runs 16 residues. The V and J ends lost 1 base and 2 bases, in that order; junction bases with no gene match: 4. CDR1 is SGHTA and CDR2 is FQGNSA in the germline V gene. The CDR3 nucleotides read TGTGCCAGCAGCTTAGGGGCTAGCGGGGGTCAAGAGACCCAGTACTTC. It codes for CASSLGASGGQETQYF.

This clonotype appeared many times. This beta chain lies outside the target of a library built for alpha chains; its clone size means little. The chain has TRBV30 and TRBJ2-1; D remains unclear. Germline V lookup: CDR1 GTSNPN, CDR2 SVGIG (reference sequence). The CDR3 is made up of 15 amino acids. Trimming cost V 0 bases and J 0 bases, with 9 bases left between them. This CDR3 is CAWSVLGNSYNEQFF. The DNA of the CDR3 is TGTGCCTGGAGTGTGTTGGGGAACTCCTACAATGAGCAGTTCTTC.

This clonotype was counted at least ten times. Little can be read into the size of this beta chain, an off-target read in a library designed for alpha chains. The gene calls are TRBV24-1 and TRBJ2-3; 10 positions agree with TRBD2. V dropped 0 bases and J dropped 2; count of bases not matched to a gene: 4. CDR3 length equals 17 residues. From germline, CDR1 is KGHDR and CDR2 SFDVKD. The CDR3 DNA is TGTGCCACCAGTGATTTGTCTAGCGGGGGTACCACAGATACGCAGTATTTT. Residues: CATSDLSSGGTTDTQYF.

Many counts were recorded for this clonotype. Being off target in a library aimed at alpha chains, this beta chain has a size of little meaning. This chain joins TRBV20-1 and TRBJ1-1; D uncertain. Germline V CDR1 and CDR2: DFQATT, SNEGSKA (reference sequence). The CDR3 spans 11 residues. DNA for the CDR3: TGCAGAACGGCCGGGAACACTGAAGCTTTCTTT. This gives the protein CRTAGNTEAFF.

This clonotype was counted ten times or more. Since the library was made to target alpha chains, this beta chain is a stray read and its abundance is not meaningful. The chain employs TRBV27 and TRBJ1-1, with no clear D. Germline CDR1 reads MNHEY; CDR2 reads SMNVEV (reference sequence). CDR3 length equals 16 residues. V was pared by 3 bases and J by 5 bases, with 19 bases between. In nucleotides, the CDR3 is TGTGCCAGCAGTTTGTCCCCCGACGAATTTGGAACTGAAGCTTTCTTT. Residues: CASSLSPDEFGTEAFF.

Ten or more counts support this clonotype. For a library built for alpha chains, this beta chain is a stray read; little rests on its size. The chain uses TRBV2 and TRBJ2-1; no definite D call. Germline CDR1 reads SNHLY; CDR2 reads FYNNEI. The CDR3 loop spans 14 amino acids. V was clipped by 1 base and J by 7 bases, with 11 bases between them. The CDR3 coding sequence is TGTGCCAGCAGTGAAGGCCCCCCGGTGAATGAGCAGTTCTTC. Its protein is CASSEGPPVNEQFF.

This clonotype occurred many times. As an off-target read in a library built for alpha chains, this beta chain has a frequency of little significance. The chain is built from TRBV4-2 and TRBJ1-1, with a weak D call TRBD1 (5 bases). The V gene lost 0 bases and the J gene lost 3 bases, with 11 bases spanning the gap. The CDR3 sequence is 15 residues long. Germline values: CDR1 LGHNA, CDR2 YNFKEQ. The CDR3 region is CASSQDRRGYTEAFF. In nucleotides, the CDR3 is TGTGCCAGCAGCCAAGATAGGAGGGGTTACACTGAAGCTTTCTTT.

This clonotype occurred many times. Because the library targeted alpha chains, this beta chain is an off-target read whose size means little. The rearrangement joins TRBV11-3 to TRBJ2-3; D perhaps matches TRBD1 (5 bases). The CDR3 sequence is 14 residues long. Germline CDR1 SGHNT, CDR2 YENEEA. Trimming removed 4 bases from V and 4 bases from J, with 12 bases in between. CDR3 protein: CASSSYDRPDTQYF. CDR3 coding DNA: TGTGCCAGCAGCTCTTACGACAGACCAGATACGCAGTATTTT. The complete variable domain, with remaining parts taken from reference TRBV11-3 and TRBJ2-3, reads EAGVVQSPRYKIIEKKQPVAFWCNPISGHNTLYWYLQNLGQGPELLIRYENEEAVDDSQLPKDRFSAERLKGVDSTLKIQPAELGDSAVYLCASSSYDRPDTQYFGPGTRLTVL.

This clonotype appeared many times. Little can be read into the size of this beta chain, an off-target read in a library designed for alpha chains. The V and J genes are TRBV6-5 and TRBJ1-1; D might be TRBD1 (5 bases). The CDR3 totals 16 residues. Between the trimmed V and J ends, which lost 5 bases and 4 bases, there was a span of 20 bases. Germline V CDR1 and CDR2: MNHEY, SVGAGI. Written as DNA, the CDR3 is TGTGCCAGCAGTAGCCGGGACCCGGGGAGGGTCACTGAAGCTTTCTTT. The encoded protein is CASSSRDPGRVTEAFF.